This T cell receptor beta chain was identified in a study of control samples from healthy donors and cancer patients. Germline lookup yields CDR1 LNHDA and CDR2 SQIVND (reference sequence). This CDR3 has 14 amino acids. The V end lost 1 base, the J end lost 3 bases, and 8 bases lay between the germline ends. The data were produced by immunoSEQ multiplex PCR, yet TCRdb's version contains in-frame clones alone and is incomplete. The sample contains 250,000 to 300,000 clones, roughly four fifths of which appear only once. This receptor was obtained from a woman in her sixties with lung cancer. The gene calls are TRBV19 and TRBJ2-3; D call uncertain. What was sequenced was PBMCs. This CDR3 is CASSIGSRTDTQYF. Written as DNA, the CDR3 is TGTGCCAGTAGTATAGGGAGCAGGACAGATACGCAGTATTTT.